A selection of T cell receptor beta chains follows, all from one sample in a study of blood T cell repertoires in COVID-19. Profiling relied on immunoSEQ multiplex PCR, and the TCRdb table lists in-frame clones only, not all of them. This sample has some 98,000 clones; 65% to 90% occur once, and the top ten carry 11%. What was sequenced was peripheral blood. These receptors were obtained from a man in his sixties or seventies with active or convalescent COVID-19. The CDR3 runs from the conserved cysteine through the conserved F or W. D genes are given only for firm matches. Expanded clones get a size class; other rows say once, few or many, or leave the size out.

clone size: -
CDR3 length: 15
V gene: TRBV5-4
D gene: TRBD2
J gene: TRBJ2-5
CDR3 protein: CASSSSGGSKETQYF
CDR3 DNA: TGTGCCAGCAGCTCAAGCGGGGGGAGCAAAGAGACCCAGTACTTC

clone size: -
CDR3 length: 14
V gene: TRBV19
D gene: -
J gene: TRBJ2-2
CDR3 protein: CASSILLFTGELFF
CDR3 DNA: TGTGCCAGTAGTATCCTTCTATTCACCGGGGAGCTGTTTTTT

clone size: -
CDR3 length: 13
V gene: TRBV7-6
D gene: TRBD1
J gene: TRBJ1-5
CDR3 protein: CASSTDRDQPQHF
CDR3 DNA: TGTGCCAGCAGCACGGACAGGGATCAGCCCCAGCATTTT

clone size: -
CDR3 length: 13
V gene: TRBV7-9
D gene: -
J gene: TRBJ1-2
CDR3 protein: CASTSDSELGYTF
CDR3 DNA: TGTGCCAGCACCTCCGACAGCGAGCTTGGCTACACCTTC

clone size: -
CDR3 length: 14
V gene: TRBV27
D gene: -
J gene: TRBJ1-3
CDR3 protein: CASSRGGYGNTIYF
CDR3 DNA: TGTGCCAGCAGTCGAGGAGGGTACGGAAACACCATATATTTT

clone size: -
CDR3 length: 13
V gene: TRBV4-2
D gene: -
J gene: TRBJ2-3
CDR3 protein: CASSLLGTDTQYF
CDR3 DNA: TGTGCCAGCAGCCTTCTCGGCACAGATACGCAGTATTTT

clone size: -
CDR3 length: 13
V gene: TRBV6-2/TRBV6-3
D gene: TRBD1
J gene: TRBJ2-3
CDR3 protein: CASSNRGTDTQYF
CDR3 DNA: TGTGCCAGCAGTAACAGGGGGACAGATACGCAGTATTTT

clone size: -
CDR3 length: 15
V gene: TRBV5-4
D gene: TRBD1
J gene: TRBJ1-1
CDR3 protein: CASSLDQGAITEAFF
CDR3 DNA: TGTGCCAGCAGCTTGGATCAGGGGGCCATCACTGAAGCTTTCTTT

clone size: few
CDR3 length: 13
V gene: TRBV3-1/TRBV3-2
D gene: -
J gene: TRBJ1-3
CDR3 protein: CASSPGRGYTIYF
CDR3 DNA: TGTGCCAGCAGCCCCGGCAGGGGCTACACCATATATTTT

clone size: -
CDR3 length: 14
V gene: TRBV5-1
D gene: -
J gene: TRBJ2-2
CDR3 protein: CASSLGQGNGELFF
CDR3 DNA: TGCGCCAGCAGCTTGGGTCAGGGAAACGGGGAGCTGTTTTTT

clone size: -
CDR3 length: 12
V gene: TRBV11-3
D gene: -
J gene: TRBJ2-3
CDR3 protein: CASSLTASTQYF
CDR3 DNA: TGTGCCAGCAGCTTGACAGCCAGTACGCAGTATTTT

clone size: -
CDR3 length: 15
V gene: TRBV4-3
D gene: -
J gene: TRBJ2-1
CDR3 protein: CASSQDLGQPGGQFF
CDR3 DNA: TGCGCCAGCAGCCAAGACCTCGGACAGCCGGGAGGGCAGTTCTTC

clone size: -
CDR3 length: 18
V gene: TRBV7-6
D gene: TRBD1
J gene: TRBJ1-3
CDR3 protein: CASSLVSRTGASGNTIYF
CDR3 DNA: TGTGCCAGCAGCTTAGTAAGTCGGACAGGGGCATCTGGAAACACCATATATTTT

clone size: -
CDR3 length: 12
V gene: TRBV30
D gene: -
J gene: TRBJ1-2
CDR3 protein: CAYLRRIYGYTF
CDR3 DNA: TGTGCTTACTTACGCAGGATCTATGGCTACACCTTC

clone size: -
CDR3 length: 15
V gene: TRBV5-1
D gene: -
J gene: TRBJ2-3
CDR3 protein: CASSPAARSTDTQYF
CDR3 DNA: TGCGCCAGCAGCCCGGCGGCCCGGAGCACAGATACGCAGTATTTT

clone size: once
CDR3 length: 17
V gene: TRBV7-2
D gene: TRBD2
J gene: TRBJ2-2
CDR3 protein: CASSLGGLAERTGELFF
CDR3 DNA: TGTGCCAGCAGCTTAGGGGGACTAGCGGAACGCACCGGGGAGCTGTTTTTT

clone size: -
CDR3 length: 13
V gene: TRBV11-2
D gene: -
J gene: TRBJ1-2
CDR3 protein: CASSLVGLYGYTF
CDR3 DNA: TGTGCCAGCAGCTTAGTCGGACTCTATGGCTACACCTTC

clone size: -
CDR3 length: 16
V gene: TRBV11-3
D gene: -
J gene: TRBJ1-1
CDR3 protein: CASSLGRSSSHTEAFF
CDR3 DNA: TGTGCCAGCAGCTTGGGGCGGTCCTCGTCTCACACTGAAGCTTTCTTT

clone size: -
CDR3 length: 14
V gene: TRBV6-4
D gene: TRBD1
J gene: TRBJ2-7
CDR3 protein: CASSEPGGGDEQYF
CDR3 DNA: TGTGCCAGCAGTGAGCCAGGGGGCGGCGACGAGCAGTACTTC

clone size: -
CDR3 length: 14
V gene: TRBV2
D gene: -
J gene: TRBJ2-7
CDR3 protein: CASSSRQASYEQYF
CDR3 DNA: TGTGCCAGCTCGTCTCGGCAGGCCTCCTACGAGCAGTACTTC

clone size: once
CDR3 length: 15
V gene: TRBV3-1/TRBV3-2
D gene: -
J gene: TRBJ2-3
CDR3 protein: CASSPGHQGYDTQYF
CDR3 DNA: TGTGCCAGCAGCCCAGGACACCAGGGGTACGATACGCAGTATTTT

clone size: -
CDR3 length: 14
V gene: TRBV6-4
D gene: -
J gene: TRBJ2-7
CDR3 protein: CASSAAPGPYEQYF
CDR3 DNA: TGTGCCAGCAGTGCCGCGCCAGGGCCCTACGAGCAGTACTTC

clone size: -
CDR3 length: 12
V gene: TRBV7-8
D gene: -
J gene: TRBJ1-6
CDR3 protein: CASRPQDSPLHF
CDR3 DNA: TGTGCCAGCAGGCCCCAGGATTCACCCCTCCACTTT

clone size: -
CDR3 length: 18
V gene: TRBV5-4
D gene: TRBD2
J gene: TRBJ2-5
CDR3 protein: CASSDNPTSGGATETQYF
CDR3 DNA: TGTGCCAGCAGCGACAACCCTACTAGCGGGGGGGCCACTGAGACCCAGTACTTC

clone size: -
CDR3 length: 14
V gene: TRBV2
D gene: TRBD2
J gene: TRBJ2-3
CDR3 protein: CANGLAGSTDTQYF
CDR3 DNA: TGTGCCAATGGACTAGCGGGGAGCACAGATACGCAGTATTTT

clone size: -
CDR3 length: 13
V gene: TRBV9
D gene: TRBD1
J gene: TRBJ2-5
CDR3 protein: CASRGQGWETQYF
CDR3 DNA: TGTGCCAGCAGGGGACAGGGTTGGGAGACCCAGTACTTC

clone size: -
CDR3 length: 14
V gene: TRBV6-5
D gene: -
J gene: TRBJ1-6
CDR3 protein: CASTPGGLNSPLHF
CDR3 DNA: TGTGCCAGCACCCCGGGAGGGTTGAATTCACCCCTCCACTTT

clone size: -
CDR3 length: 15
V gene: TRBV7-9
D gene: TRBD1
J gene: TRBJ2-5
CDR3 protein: CASSQQTGLRETQYF
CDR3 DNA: TGTGCCAGCAGTCAACAGACAGGGTTGAGGGAGACCCAGTACTTC

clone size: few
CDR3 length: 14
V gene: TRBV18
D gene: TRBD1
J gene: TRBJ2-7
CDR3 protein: CASSPGQGAGEQYF
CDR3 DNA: TGTGCCAGCTCTCCAGGACAGGGTGCCGGGGAGCAGTACTTC

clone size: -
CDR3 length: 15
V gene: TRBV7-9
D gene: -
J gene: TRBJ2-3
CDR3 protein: CASQDPRGSTDTQYF
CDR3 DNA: TGTGCCAGCCAAGACCCCAGGGGATCCACAGATACGCAGTATTTT

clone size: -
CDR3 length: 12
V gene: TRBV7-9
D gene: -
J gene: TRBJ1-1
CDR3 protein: CASSLGAAEAFF
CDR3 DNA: TGTGCCAGCAGCTTAGGGGCAGCTGAAGCTTTCTTT

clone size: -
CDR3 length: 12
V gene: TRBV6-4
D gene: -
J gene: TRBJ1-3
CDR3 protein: CASSDVRNTIYF
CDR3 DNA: TGTGCCAGCAGTGACGTCAGAAACACCATATATTTT

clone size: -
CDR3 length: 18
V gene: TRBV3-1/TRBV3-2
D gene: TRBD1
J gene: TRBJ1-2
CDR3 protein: CASSQAGGRGQVNYGYTF
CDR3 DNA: TGTGCCAGCAGCCAAGCTGGAGGCAGGGGGCAGGTAAACTATGGCTACACCTTC

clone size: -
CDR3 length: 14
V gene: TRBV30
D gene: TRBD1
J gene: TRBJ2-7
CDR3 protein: CAWRGGQNAYEQYF
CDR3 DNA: TGTGCCTGGAGAGGGGGACAGAATGCCTACGAGCAGTACTTC

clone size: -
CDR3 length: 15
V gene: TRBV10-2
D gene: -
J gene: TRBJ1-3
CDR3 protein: CASSDQGLSGNTIYF
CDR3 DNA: TGCGCCAGCAGTGATCAGGGGCTCTCTGGAAACACCATATATTTT

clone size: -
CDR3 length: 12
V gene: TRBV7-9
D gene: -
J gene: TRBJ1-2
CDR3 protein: CASSRGDYGYTF
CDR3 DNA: TGTGCCAGCAGCCGGGGGGACTATGGCTACACCTTC

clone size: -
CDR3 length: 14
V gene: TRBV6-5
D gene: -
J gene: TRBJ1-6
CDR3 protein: CASSFRSVDSPLHF
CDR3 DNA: TGTGCCAGCAGTTTTCGTTCCGTCGATTCACCCCTCCACTTT

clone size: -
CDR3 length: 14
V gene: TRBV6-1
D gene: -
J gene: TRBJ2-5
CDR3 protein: CASSEARNQETQYF
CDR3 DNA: TGTGCCAGCAGTGAAGCCAGGAATCAAGAGACCCAGTACTTC

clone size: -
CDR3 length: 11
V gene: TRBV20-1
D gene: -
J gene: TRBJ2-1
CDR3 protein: CSATGQVEQFF
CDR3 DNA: TGCAGTGCTACAGGGCAGGTTGAGCAGTTCTTC

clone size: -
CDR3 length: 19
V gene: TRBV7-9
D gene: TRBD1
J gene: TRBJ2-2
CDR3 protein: CASNRGQAGQGNPPGELFF
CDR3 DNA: TGTGCCAGCAACCGGGGACAGGCAGGCCAAGGGAACCCACCCGGGGAGCTGTTTTTT

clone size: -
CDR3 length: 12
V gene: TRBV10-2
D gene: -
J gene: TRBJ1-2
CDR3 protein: CASSDQDYGYTF
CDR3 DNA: TGCGCCAGCAGTGACCAGGACTATGGCTACACCTTC

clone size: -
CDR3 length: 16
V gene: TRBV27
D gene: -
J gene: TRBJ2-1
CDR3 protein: CASTKGGIRTYNEQFF
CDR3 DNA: TGTGCCAGCACCAAAGGCGGGATCCGGACCTACAATGAGCAGTTCTTC

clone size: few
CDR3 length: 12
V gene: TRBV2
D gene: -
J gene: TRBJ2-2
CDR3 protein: CASSEDRVELFF
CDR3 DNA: TGTGCCAGCAGTGAAGACCGCGTGGAGCTGTTTTTT

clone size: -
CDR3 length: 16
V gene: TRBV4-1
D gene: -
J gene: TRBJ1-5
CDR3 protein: CASSQEGSGLNQPQHF
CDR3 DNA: TGCGCCAGCAGCCAAGAGGGGTCAGGGTTGAATCAGCCCCAGCATTTT

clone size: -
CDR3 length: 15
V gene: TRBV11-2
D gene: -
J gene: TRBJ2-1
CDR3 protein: CASRERAGRYNEQFF
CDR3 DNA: TGTGCCAGCAGGGAACGGGCAGGGCGGTACAATGAGCAGTTCTTC

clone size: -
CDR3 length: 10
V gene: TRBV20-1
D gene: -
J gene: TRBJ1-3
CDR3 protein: CSAVGNTIYF
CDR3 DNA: TGCAGTGCCGTTGGAAACACCATATATTTT

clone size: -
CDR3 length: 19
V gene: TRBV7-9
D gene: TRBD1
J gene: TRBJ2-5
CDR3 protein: CASSLRITGQSITGETQYF
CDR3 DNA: TGTGCCAGCAGCCTGAGAATAACGGGACAGTCTATCACAGGGGAGACCCAGTACTTC

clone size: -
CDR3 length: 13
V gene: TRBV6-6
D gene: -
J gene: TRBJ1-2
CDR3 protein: CASTDDRPYGYTF
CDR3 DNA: TGTGCCAGCACTGACGACAGGCCCTATGGCTACACCTTC

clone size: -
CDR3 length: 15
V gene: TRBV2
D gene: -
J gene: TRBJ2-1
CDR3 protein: CASTIADPSYNEQFF
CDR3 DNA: TGTGCCAGCACTATAGCGGACCCCTCCTACAATGAGCAGTTCTTC

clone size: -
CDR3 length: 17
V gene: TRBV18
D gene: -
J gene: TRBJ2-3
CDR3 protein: CASSPGQGGGGTDTQYF
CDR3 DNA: TGTGCCAGCTCACCAGGTCAAGGGGGTGGGGGCACAGATACGCAGTATTTT

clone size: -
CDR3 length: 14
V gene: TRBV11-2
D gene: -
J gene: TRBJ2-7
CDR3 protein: CASREQGKEARQYF
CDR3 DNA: TGTGCCAGCAGGGAACAGGGAAAAGAAGCGCGGCAGTACTTC

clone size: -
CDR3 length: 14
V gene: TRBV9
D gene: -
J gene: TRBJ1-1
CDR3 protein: CASSDRGGNTEAFF
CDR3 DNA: TGTGCCAGCAGCGATCGCGGTGGGAACACTGAAGCTTTCTTT

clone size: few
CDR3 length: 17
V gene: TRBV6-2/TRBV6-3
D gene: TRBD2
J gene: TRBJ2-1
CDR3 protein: CASSYSGTSGGPGEQFF
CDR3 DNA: TGTGCCAGCAGTTACTCGGGGACTAGCGGGGGGCCAGGGGAGCAGTTCTTC

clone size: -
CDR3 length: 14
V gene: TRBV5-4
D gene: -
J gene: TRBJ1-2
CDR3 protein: CASSYVGVNYGYTF
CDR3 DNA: TGTGCCAGCAGCTACGTCGGTGTTAACTATGGCTACACCTTC

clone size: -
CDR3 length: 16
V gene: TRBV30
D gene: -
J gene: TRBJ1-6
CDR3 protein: CAWSPGWETYNSPLHF
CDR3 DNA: TGTGCCTGGAGTCCCGGTTGGGAGACCTATAATTCACCCCTCCACTTT

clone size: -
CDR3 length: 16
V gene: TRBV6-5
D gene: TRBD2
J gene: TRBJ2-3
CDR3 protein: CASSSWTSASTDTQYF
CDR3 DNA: TGTGCCAGCAGTTCCTGGACTAGCGCGAGCACAGATACGCAGTATTTT

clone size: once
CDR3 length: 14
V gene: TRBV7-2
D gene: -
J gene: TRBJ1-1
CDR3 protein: CASSSQGRGTEAFF
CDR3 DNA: TGTGCCAGCAGCAGTCAGGGGCGAGGGACTGAAGCTTTCTTT

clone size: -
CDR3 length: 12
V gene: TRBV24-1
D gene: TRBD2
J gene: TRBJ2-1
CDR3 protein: CATSDAGTSWFF
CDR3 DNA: TGTGCCACCAGTGACGCCGGGACTAGCTGGTTCTTC